This TCR beta chain was sequenced for a study of blood T cell repertoires in COVID-19. For the study at large: The United States, Italy and Spain were the sources of the acute and convalescent COVID-19 samples.

The table came from immunoSEQ multiplex PCR; TCRdb's copy has only in-frame clones and leaves some out. The data hold 350,000 to 400,000 clones, with approximately 90% observed a single time. The V segment lost 2 bases and the J segment 2 bases; nucleotides outside the gene matches: 6. The germline gives CDR1 SGDLS, CDR2 YYNGEE. The CDR3 has 15 residues. This TCR was sampled from a woman younger than 35 who had recovered from COVID-19. The sequencing sample was made of PBMCs or T cells enriched from blood (not recorded which). This rearrangement joins TRBV9 to TRBJ2-7; 8 nucleotides line up with TRBD2. CDR3 in DNA: TGTGCCAGCAGCGTGGGTAGCGGGGAGACCTACGAGCAGTACTTC. Its translation: CASSVGSGETYEQYF.